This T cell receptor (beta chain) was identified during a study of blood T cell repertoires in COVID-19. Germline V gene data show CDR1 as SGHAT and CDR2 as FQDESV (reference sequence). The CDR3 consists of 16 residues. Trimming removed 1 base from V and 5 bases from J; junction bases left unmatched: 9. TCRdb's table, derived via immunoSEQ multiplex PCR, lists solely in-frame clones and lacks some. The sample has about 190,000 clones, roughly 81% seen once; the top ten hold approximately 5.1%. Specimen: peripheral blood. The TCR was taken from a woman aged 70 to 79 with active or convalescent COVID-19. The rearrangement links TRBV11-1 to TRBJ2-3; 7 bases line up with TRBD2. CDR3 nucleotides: TGTGCCAGCAGCTTAGGCGGGAGTGGGATACAAGATACGCAGTATTTT. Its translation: CASSLGGSGIQDTQYF.